The next 10 T cell receptor beta chains were all read from a single sample in a study of shared clonotypes between healthy human individuals. Data came from immunoSEQ multiplex PCR; TCRdb stores just in-frame clones and leaves some out. The top ten hold approximately 1.6% of the sample, which has hundreds of thousands of clones, over 65% seen once. Source material: memory CD4+ T cells sorted from blood. This sample's subset: CD45RA-negative fraction. These receptors were collected from a woman in her twenties or thirties in good health.

Written as DNA, the CDR3 is TGTGCCAGCAGTTTCCAGGGAGGGGCGGCCGGGGAGCTGTTTTTT. This sequence encodes CASSFQGGAAGELFF. The V call is TRBV25-1, the J call TRBJ2-2; TRBD2 matches at 7 bases. Germline V lookup: CDR1 MGHDK, CDR2 SYGVNS. Unmatched junction bases numbered 9, after V lost 5 bases and J lost 6 bases. The CDR3 contains 15 residues.

V and J are TRBV5-1 and TRBJ1-1; D is possibly TRBD1 (6 bases). The CDR3 extends over 17 amino acids. Trimming pared 2 bases from V and 2 bases from J, leaving 19 bases between. Germline CDR1 is SGHRS and CDR2 is YFSETQ. DNA for the CDR3: TGCGCCAGCAGCTTTATTCCCGGTCAGGGGCGCAACACTGAAGCTTTCTTT. This encodes CASSFIPGQGRNTEAFF.

The chain employs TRBV27 and TRBJ2-1; D is possibly TRBD2 (6 bases). This CDR3 spans 15 amino acids. The germline V gene has CDR1 MNHEY and CDR2 SMNVEV (reference sequence). V lost 0 bases and J lost 4, with 10 bases in between. The CDR3 coding sequence is TGTGCCAGCAGTTTATCGGCTAGCGAGTACAATGAGCAGTTCTTC. This encodes CASSLSASEYNEQFF.

This chain connects TRBV18 to TRBJ2-7, with TRBD1 matching 9 bases. This CDR3 has 14 amino acids. CDR1 is KGHSH and CDR2 is LQKENI in the germline V gene. V was pared by 6 bases and J by 5 bases, with 8 bases of the junction left unmatched. CDR3 nucleotide sequence: TGTGCCAGCTCCCTCGCCACAGGGGGCAACGAGCAGTACTTC. Its translation is CASSLATGGNEQYF. The whole variable domain, remainder taken from reference TRBV18 and TRBJ2-7, is NAGVMQNPRHLVRRRGQEARLRCSPMKGHSHVYWYRQLPEEGLKFMVYLQKENIIDESGMPKERFSAEFPKEGPSILRIQQVVRGDSAAYFCASSLATGGNEQYFGPGTRLTVT.

As concerns this clone: This CDR3 is also generated by other DNA sequences in the sample. The genes are TRBV5-1 and TRBJ2-7, with 8 bases that match TRBD1. Unmatched junction bases numbered 5, after V lost 3 bases and J lost 3 bases. Germline CDR1 and CDR2: SGHRS and YFSETQ. The CDR3 has 14 residues. CDR3 protein: CASSSRTGNYEQYF. Here the CDR3 DNA reads TGCGCCAGCAGCTCCAGGACAGGGAACTACGAGCAGTACTTC.

This clone has only a few counts. The chain has TRBV5-4 and TRBJ2-5; D perhaps matches TRBD2 (6 bases). Trimming took 0 bases from V and 7 from J, leaving 19 bases between them. The CDR3 length is 16 residues. Germline V lookup: CDR1 SGHNT, CDR2 YYREEE (reference sequence). The CDR3 nucleotides are TGTGCCAGCAGCTTGGCGTCTAGCGCCGAAAGCCGGACCCAGTACTTC. It translates to CASSLASSAESRTQYF.

The rearrangement uses TRBV4-2 and TRBJ2-1; 8 nucleotides align to TRBD2. The CDR3 has 16 amino acids. Per germline, CDR1 LGHNA and CDR2 YNFKEQ. The V gene end was trimmed by 5 bases and the J gene end by 9 bases; junction bases not matched to a gene: 15. This CDR3 reads CASSMSGGPSGSEQFF. In nucleotides, the CDR3 is TGTGCCAGCAGCATGTCGGGAGGGCCTTCGGGTAGTGAGCAGTTCTTC.

This clone was recorded once. The chain combines TRBV5-4 with TRBJ2-5, with a weak D call TRBD2 (5 bases). CDR3 length equals 14 residues. V lost 4 bases and J 5 bases, leaving 15 bases between the germline ends. Germline V lookup: CDR1 SGHNT, CDR2 YYREEE (reference sequence). In DNA, the CDR3 is TGTGCCAGCAGCCCACTGGGAGTACGTGAGACCCAGTACTTC. It codes for CASSPLGVRETQYF.

This clone was observed many times. The V and J genes are TRBV11-2 and TRBJ2-3; 9 nucleotides align to TRBD2. This CDR3 has 16 amino acids. In germline, CDR1 is SGHAT, CDR2 FQNNGV. The V segment lost 1 base and the J segment 5 bases; nucleotides outside the gene matches: 7. CDR3 loop: CASSLGTSAWGDTQYF. For the CDR3, the DNA is TGTGCCAGCAGCTTAGGGACTAGCGCCTGGGGAGATACGCAGTATTTT.

This clone occurred a few times. CDR3 nucleotide sequence: TGTGCCAGCAGTTACTCTGGAGGGCCGGGTGGCTACACCTTC. This codes for CASSYSGGPGGYTF. The chain recombines TRBV6-6 with TRBJ1-2; no clear D. This CDR3 contains 14 residues. Trimming removed 0 bases at V and 7 bases at J, with 12 bases between. Germline CDR1 is MNHNY and CDR2 is SVGAGI (reference sequence).